A single sample gave rise to the 2 T cell receptor beta chains below, sequenced in a study of neurological immune-mediated disorders. Each CDR3 protein gets one entry after TCRdb re-called the 5' RACE reads with MiXCR. The sample lists 80,000 to 100,000 distinct CDR3 sequences, 3% to 4% seen once, with under 3.5% in the top ten. Sequencing was done on a sample of PBMCs. Receptors were obtained from a woman between 45 and 60 years old with multiple sclerosis.

This clonotype was detected many times. V usage is TRBV4-1 and J usage is TRBJ1-2; TRBD1 matches 9 bases. Germline V gene lookup returns CDR1 MGHRA and CDR2 YSYEKL. V gave up 4 bases and J gave up 3 bases; unmatched junction bases: 9. This CDR3 is built from 16 residues. The CDR3 bases are TGCGCCAGCAGCCCCCCCGGGACAGGGCTCGACTATGGCTACACCTTC. Its translation: CASSPPGTGLDYGYTF.

This clonotype appeared many times. This chain connects TRBV5-1 to TRBJ2-5; TRBD2 agrees at 14 bases. Germline V CDR1 and CDR2: SGHRS, YFSETQ. V gave up 7 bases and J gave up 5 bases; unmatched junction bases: 10. The CDR3 extends over 16 amino acids. Written as DNA, the CDR3 is TGCGCCAGCCGTTCATCGGGACTAGCGGGGGCTGAGACCCAGTACTTC. This gives the protein CASRSSGLAGAETQYF.